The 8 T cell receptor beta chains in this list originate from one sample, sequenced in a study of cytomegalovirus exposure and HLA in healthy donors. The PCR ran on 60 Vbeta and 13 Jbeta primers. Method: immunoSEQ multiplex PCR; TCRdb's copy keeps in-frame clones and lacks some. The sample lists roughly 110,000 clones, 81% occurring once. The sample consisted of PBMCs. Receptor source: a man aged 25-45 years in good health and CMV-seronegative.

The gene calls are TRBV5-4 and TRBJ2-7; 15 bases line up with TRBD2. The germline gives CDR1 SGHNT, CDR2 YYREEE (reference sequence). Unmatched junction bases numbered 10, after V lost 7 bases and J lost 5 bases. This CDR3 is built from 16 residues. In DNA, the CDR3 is TGTGCCAGCCGGCCGGGACTAGCGGGAGGTGAGGACGAGCAGTACTTC. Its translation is CASRPGLAGGEDEQYF. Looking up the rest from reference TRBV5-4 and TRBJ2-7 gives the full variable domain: ETGVTQSPTHLIKTRGQQVTLRCSSQSGHNTVSWYQQALGQGPQFIFQYYREEENGRGNFPPRFSGLQFPNYSSELNVNALELDDSALYLCASRPGLAGGEDEQYFGPGTRLTVT.

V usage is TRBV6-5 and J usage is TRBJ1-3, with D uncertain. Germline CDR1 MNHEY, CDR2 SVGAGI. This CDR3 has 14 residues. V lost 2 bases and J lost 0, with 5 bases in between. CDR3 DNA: TGTGCCAGCAGTTACGGGAGCTCTGGAAACACCATATATTTT. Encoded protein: CASSYGSSGNTIYF.

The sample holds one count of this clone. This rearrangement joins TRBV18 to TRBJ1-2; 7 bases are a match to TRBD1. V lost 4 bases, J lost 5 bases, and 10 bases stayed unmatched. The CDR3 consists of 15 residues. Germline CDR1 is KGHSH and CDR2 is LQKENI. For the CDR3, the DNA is TGTGCCAGCTCACAAACGACAGGGAGTCATTATGGCTACACCTTC. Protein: CASSQTTGSHYGYTF.

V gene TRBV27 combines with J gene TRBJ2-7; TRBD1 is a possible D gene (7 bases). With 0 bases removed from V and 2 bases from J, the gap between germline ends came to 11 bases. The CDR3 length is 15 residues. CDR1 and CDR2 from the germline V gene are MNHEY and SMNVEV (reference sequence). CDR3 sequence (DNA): TGTGCCAGCAGTTTATCACGCGGGACAGCCTACGAGCAGTACTTC. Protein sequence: CASSLSRGTAYEQYF.

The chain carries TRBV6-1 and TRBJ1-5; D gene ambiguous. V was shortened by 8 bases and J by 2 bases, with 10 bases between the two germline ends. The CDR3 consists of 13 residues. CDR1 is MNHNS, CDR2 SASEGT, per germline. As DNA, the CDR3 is TGTGCCAGCCACGACTCGGGCAATCAGCCCCAGCATTTT. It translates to CASHDSGNQPQHF.

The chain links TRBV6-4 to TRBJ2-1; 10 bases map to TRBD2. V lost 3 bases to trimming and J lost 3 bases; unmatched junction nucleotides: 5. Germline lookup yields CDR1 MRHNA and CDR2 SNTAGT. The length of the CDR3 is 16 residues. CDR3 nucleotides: TGTGCCAGCAGTGAGCGTACTAGCGGGATCTACAATGAGCAGTTCTTC. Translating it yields CASSERTSGIYNEQFF.

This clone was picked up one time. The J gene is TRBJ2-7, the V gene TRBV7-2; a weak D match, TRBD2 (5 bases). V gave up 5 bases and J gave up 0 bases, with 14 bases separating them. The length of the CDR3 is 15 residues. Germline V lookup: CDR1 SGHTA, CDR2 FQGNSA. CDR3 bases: TGTGCCAGCAGCCCCAGGATTAGCGCCTCCTACGAGCAGTACTTC. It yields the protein CASSPRISASYEQYF.

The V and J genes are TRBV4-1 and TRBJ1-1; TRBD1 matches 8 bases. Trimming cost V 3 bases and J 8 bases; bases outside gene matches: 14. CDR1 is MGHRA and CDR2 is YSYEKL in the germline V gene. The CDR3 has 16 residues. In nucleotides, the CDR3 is TGCGCCAGCAGCCAGCTCGGACGGGACAGGTCGAGAGAAGCTTTCTTT. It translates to CASSQLGRDRSREAFF.